These 27 T cell receptor beta chains were all obtained from the same sample, sequenced in a study of TIL therapy for anti-PD-1-resistant metastatic lung cancer. The sample's time point: pre-treatment sample, taken before nivolumab and TIL therapy. Pleural nodules or supraclavicular lymph nodes made up most of the excised metastases sampled. This was the immunoSEQ v3 assay. TCRdb keeps only in-frame clones here, not all; method: immunoSEQ multiplex PCR. The sample has about 100,000 clones; under 70% are singletons. The sample consisted of tumor tissue, taken at baseline. All receptors derive from a person between 25 and 80 years old with non-small cell lung cancer.

The gene calls are TRBV6-5 and TRBJ2-7, with 8 bases aligning to TRBD2. The CDR3 consists of 15 residues. Trimming cost V 0 bases and J 5 bases; bases outside gene matches: 6. The germline V gene encodes CDR1 MNHEY and CDR2 SVGAGI. CDR3 in amino acids: CASSYSPAGADEQYF. Here the CDR3 DNA reads TGTGCCAGCAGTTACTCCCCAGCGGGGGCCGACGAGCAGTACTTC.

The chain uses TRBV4-1 and TRBJ2-5; 10 positions match TRBD1. J was trimmed by 7 bases and V by 0 bases; bases with no gene match: 11. This CDR3 is 17 amino acids long. Germline V CDR1 and CDR2: MGHRA, YSYEKL. Here the CDR3 DNA reads TGCGCCAGCAGCCAAGATTCGGCTAGCCGGACAGGGGGGACCCAGTACTTC. Its protein is CASSQDSASRTGGTQYF.

The chain combines TRBV7-8 with TRBJ1-4; 7 nucleotides align to TRBD1. The CDR3 loop spans 13 amino acids. The junction had 3 bases not matched to a gene; V was cut back by 6 bases and J by 5 bases. Germline-derived CDR1 and CDR2 are SGHVS and FQNEAQ. CDR3 in DNA: TGTGCCAGCAGTTGGGACAGAAATGAAAAACTGTTTTTT. Its translation is CASSWDRNEKLFF.

This chain connects TRBV3-1 (or the pseudogene TRBV3-2) to TRBJ2-5; D uncertain. Germline CDR1 and CDR2: LGHDT and YNNKEL (reference sequence). Trimming took 4 bases from V and 2 from J, leaving 5 bases between them. The CDR3 runs to 12 residues. For the CDR3, the DNA is TGTGCCAGCAGCCGATGGCAAGAGACCCAGTACTTC. Protein: CASSRWQETQYF.

The chain employs TRBV9 and TRBJ2-1, with 10 bases fitting TRBD2. V shed 0 bases and J 0 bases; nucleotides not matched to a gene: 6. The germline gives CDR1 SGDLS, CDR2 YYNGEE. The CDR3 sequence is 18 residues long. CDR3 in amino acids: CASSVGFSGGNSYNEQFF. CDR3 in DNA: TGTGCCAGCAGCGTAGGATTTAGCGGGGGGAACTCCTACAATGAGCAGTTCTTC.

This chain links TRBV28 with TRBJ2-5; 9 bases line up with TRBD1. The junction had 17 bases not matched to a gene; V was cut back by 4 bases and J by 5 bases. The CDR3 is 18 residues long. Germline CDR1 MDHEN, CDR2 SYDVKM. As DNA, the CDR3 is TGTGCCAGCAGTTCCACCGACTATCGGACAGGGGACGGGGAGACCCAGTACTTC. Translating it yields CASSSTDYRTGDGETQYF.

The gene calls are TRBV4-3 and TRBJ2-7; 9 bases line up with TRBD2. V dropped 0 bases and J dropped 10; count of bases not matched to a gene: 10. Per germline, CDR1 LGHNA and CDR2 YSLEER. The CDR3 loop spans 15 amino acids. The CDR3 DNA follows: TGCGCCAGCAGCCAAGATGGTACCCAGCGGGAGGTACAGTACTTC. Its translation: CASSQDGTQREVQYF.

The genes are TRBV7-2 and TRBJ1-3; D gene unclear. This CDR3 has 12 amino acids. V gave up 5 bases and J gave up 2 bases, with 4 bases separating them. Germline V gives CDR1 SGHTA, CDR2 FQGNSA. CDR3 residues: CASSDPGNTIYF. In nucleotides, the CDR3 is TGTGCCAGCAGCGATCCTGGAAACACCATATATTTT.

This sequence joins TRBV12-3 or TRBV12-4 and TRBJ2-1; no reliable D call. V was clipped by 5 bases and J by 3 bases, with 5 bases between them. The CDR3 extends over 12 amino acids. The CDR3 loop reads CASSTHYNEQFF. The CDR3 DNA is TGTGCCAGCAGTACGCACTACAATGAGCAGTTCTTC.

The V gene is TRBV19, the J gene TRBJ1-2, with TRBD1 matching 7 bases. Unmatched junction bases numbered 1, after V lost 1 base and J lost 2 bases. Germline-derived CDR1 and CDR2 are LNHDA and SQIVND (reference sequence). This CDR3 comprises 14 residues. The CDR3 nucleotides are TGTGCCAGTAGTATAGGGACAGGAAACTATGGCTACACCTTC. Translating gives CASSIGTGNYGYTF.

The V call is TRBV6-1, the J call TRBJ2-7; no definite D call. Trimming took off 0 bases at V and 5 bases at J, with 8 bases between the two ends. The CDR3 runs to 13 residues. Germline lookup yields CDR1 MNHNS and CDR2 SASEGT. As DNA, the CDR3 is TGTGCCAGCAGTGAAGCGCTTAGTGACGAGCAGTACTTC. As protein: CASSEALSDEQYF.

The rearrangement links TRBV29-1 to TRBJ1-1; no clear D gene. V was pared by 5 bases and J by 1 base, with 11 bases between. Germline CDR1 reads SQVTM; CDR2 reads ANQGSEA. The CDR3 totals 13 residues. The CDR3 sequence: CSVPPRWNTEAFF. CDR3 bases: TGCAGCGTTCCCCCAAGGTGGAACACTGAAGCTTTCTTT.

J is TRBJ2-1 and V is TRBV7-2; D uncertain. This CDR3 is 15 amino acids long. Looked up from germline, CDR1 is SGHTA and CDR2 is FQGNSA. The V and J ends lost 5 bases and 0 bases respectively, with 11 bases between them. As DNA, the CDR3 is TGTGCCAGCAGCGTTCCAAGCAGCTCCTACAATGAGCAGTTCTTC. This encodes CASSVPSSSYNEQFF. Full variable domain (missing parts from reference TRBV7-2 and TRBJ2-1): GAGVSQSPSNKVTEKGKDVELRCDPISGHTALYWYRQSLGQGLEFLIYFQGNSAPDKSGLPSDRFSAERTGGSVSTLTIQRTQQEDSAVYLCASSVPSSSYNEQFFGPGTRLTVL.

CDR3 in DNA: TGTGCCGGACGGACTAGTGATCAAACTAGCACAGATACGCAGTATTTT. This codes for CAGRTSDQTSTDTQYF. The chain couples TRBV19 to TRBJ2-3, with 7 bases that match TRBD2. The V segment lost 11 bases and the J segment 0 bases; nucleotides outside the gene matches: 14. This CDR3 has 16 amino acids. Germline assignment: CDR1 LNHDA and CDR2 SQIVND (reference sequence).

This rearrangement joins TRBV18 to TRBJ2-5, with TRBD1 matching 7 bases. This CDR3 spans 16 amino acids. Germline CDR1 is KGHSH and CDR2 is LQKENI. After removal of 3 bases from V and 2 bases from J, the junction contained 9 bases not matched to a gene. The CDR3 coding sequence is TGTGCCAGCTCACCGAGGCAGGGGGTGGGTCAAGAGACCCAGTACTTC. As protein: CASSPRQGVGQETQYF. The full variable domain, its missing parts supplied by reference TRBV18 and TRBJ2-5, is NAGVMQNPRHLVRRRGQEARLRCSPMKGHSHVYWYRQLPEEGLKFMVYLQKENIIDESGMPKERFSAEFPKEGPSILRIQQVVRGDSAAYFCASSPRQGVGQETQYFGPGTRLLVL.

V and J are TRBV5-6 and TRBJ2-7; D might be TRBD1 (6 bases). CDR1 is SGHDT, CDR2 YYEEEE, per germline. This CDR3 has 14 residues. V shed 1 base and J shed 0 bases, with 8 bases lying between them. Here the CDR3 DNA reads TGTGCCAGCAGCTTGACAGGGACCTCCTACGAGCAGTACTTC. Residues: CASSLTGTSYEQYF.

The chain carries TRBV27 and TRBJ2-3; 16 bases are a match to TRBD2. The CDR3 runs 16 residues. Trimming removed 5 bases from V and 7 bases from J; junction bases left unmatched: 6. Germline loops: CDR1 MNHEY, CDR2 SMNVEV (reference sequence). The CDR3 coding sequence is TGTGCCAGCAGTCCCGGGACTAGCGGGAGGGATAATACGCAGTATTTT. Its protein product is CASSPGTSGRDNTQYF.

This chain joins TRBV6-2 or TRBV6-3 and TRBJ2-5; D remains ambiguous. V was shortened by 4 bases and J by 1 base, with 10 bases between the two germline ends. This CDR3 is built from 14 residues. CDR1 is MNHEY and CDR2 is SVGEGT in the germline V gene. The CDR3 region has the DNA TGTGCCAGCAGTTTCGCGAATATCCAAGAGACCCAGTACTTC. Amino acids: CASSFANIQETQYF.

V and J are TRBV7-2 and TRBJ2-1, with D possibly being TRBD1 (6 bases). This CDR3 comprises 15 residues. Deletions cut 6 bases from V and 1 base from J, with 13 bases between. Germline lookup yields CDR1 SGHTA and CDR2 FQGNSA. In nucleotides, the CDR3 is TGTGCCAGCAGTTCACAGGGCCTTTCCTACAATGAGCAGTTCTTC. This encodes CASSSQGLSYNEQFF.

This clone was seen more than once but under ten times. The chain is built from TRBV7-2 and TRBJ2-3, with unresolved D. Trimming took off 1 base at V and 6 bases at J, with 11 bases between the two ends. The CDR3 is made up of 14 amino acids. Germline CDR1 and CDR2: SGHTA and FQGNSA. CDR3 sequence (DNA): TGTGCCAGCAGCTTAGGGCTAGGCTGGGATACGCAGTATTTT. Its translation is CASSLGLGWDTQYF.

The V call is TRBV12-3 or TRBV12-4, the J call TRBJ1-2; D is unclear. CDR3 length: 12 residues. V shed 3 bases and J shed 7 bases, with 9 bases lying between them. CDR3 amino acids: CASSFIGSGYTF. The CDR3 region has the DNA TGTGCCAGCAGTTTTATCGGGTCTGGCTACACCTTC.

The V gene is TRBV27, the J gene TRBJ2-7, with D tentatively TRBD2 (6 bases). Germline CDR1 and CDR2: MNHEY and SMNVEV (reference sequence). The germline V and J ends were trimmed by 4 bases and 2 bases, with 21 bases remaining between them. The CDR3 is made up of 17 amino acids. CDR3 coding DNA: TGTGCCAGCAGTTCCCCCTCTGCGGGAACGGCTGCCTACGAGCAGTACTTC. Protein: CASSSPSAGTAAYEQYF.

The chain combines TRBV10-2 with TRBJ2-3; tentatively, D is TRBD2 (6 bases). Germline loops: CDR1 WSHSY, CDR2 SAAADI. CDR3 length: 14 amino acids. Trimming removed 6 bases at V and 10 bases at J, with 20 bases between. This CDR3 reads CASRNRDGSVPQYF. In DNA form, the CDR3 reads TGCGCCAGCAGAAACCGGGACGGGAGTGTGCCGCAGTATTTT.

V gene TRBV5-4 combines with J gene TRBJ1-6, with no clear D. This CDR3 contains 15 residues. Germline V gene sequence: CDR1 SGHNT, CDR2 YYREEE (reference sequence). Trimming cost V 1 base and J 6 bases, with 11 bases left between them. The CDR3 loop reads CASSLTETVNSPLHF. Here the CDR3 DNA reads TGTGCCAGCAGCTTGACAGAAACGGTTAATTCACCCCTCCACTTT.

The chain links TRBV11-1 to TRBJ2-2; D may be TRBD2 (5 bases). Per the germline V gene, CDR1 is SGHAT and CDR2 is FQDESV (reference sequence). The CDR3 is made up of 15 amino acids. Trimming took off 8 bases at V and 5 bases at J, with 18 bases between the two ends. CDR3 amino acids: CASGDGILKTGELFF. The CDR3 bases are TGTGCCAGCGGCGACGGGATTCTCAAAACCGGGGAGCTGTTTTTT.

J is TRBJ2-1 and V is TRBV6-2 or TRBV6-3; the match to TRBD1 covers 10 bases. Germline CDR1 reads MNHEY; CDR2 reads SVGEGT. With V trimmed by 0 bases and J by 6 bases, 2 bases remained unmatched. CDR3 length: 15 residues. The CDR3 protein is CASSYSTGGFNEQFF. CDR3 sequence (DNA): TGTGCCAGCAGTTACTCGACAGGGGGCTTCAATGAGCAGTTCTTC.

V gene TRBV2 combines with J gene TRBJ2-3; possible D gene TRBD2, 5 bases. Trimming took 5 bases from V and 6 from J, leaving 15 bases between them. The CDR3 runs to 14 residues. Germline CDR1 SNHLY, CDR2 FYNNEI. The CDR3 loop reads CASSPERVVDTQYF. In DNA form, the CDR3 reads TGTGCCAGCAGTCCCGAGAGGGTGGTTGATACGCAGTATTTT.